This TCR beta chain was found in a study of cytomegalovirus exposure and HLA in healthy donors. Broader study findings: Among TCR sequences, most were rare, though some public TCRs appeared in many donors. Researchers catalogued some 160 TCR beta chains as cytomegalovirus-associated. In vitro confirmation showed a few CMV-associated chains to be CMV antigen specific.

Concerning this clone: Its antigen is unidentified.

Profiled with immunoSEQ multiplex PCR; TCRdb holds only in-frame clones, not every one. This repertoire shows around 130,000 clones, around nine tenths found once; its top ten account for approximately 1.5%. The donors were part of the validation cohort of 120 subjects. That cohort was separate from the first cohort, which comprised under 750 subjects. The ends were cut back, 6 bases at V and 0 bases at J, with 9 bases in the middle. The CDR3 extends over 14 amino acids. The V gene's germline CDR1 is WNHNN and CDR2 SYGVQD (reference sequence). The sequencing input was PBMCs. The chain links TRBV10-1 to TRBJ2-1, with TRBD2 as a possible D gene (5 bases). This TCR was sampled from a man aged 25-45 years in good health and CMV-seronegative. The CDR3 sequence is CASRRDSSYNEQFF. CDR3 coding DNA: TGCGCCAGCAGGAGGGATAGCTCCTACAATGAGCAGTTCTTC.